This T cell receptor beta chain originates from a study of T cells in Graves' hyperthyroidism and ophthalmopathy. The investigators amplified TCR beta CDR3 regions from RNA transcripts. The HTBI primer set was used in a first-round RT-PCR of the TCR CDR3. A single record per CDR3 protein comes from TCRdb applying MiXCR to the multiplex PCR reads. Of some 500,000 distinct CDR3 sequences listed, roughly an eighth are singletons. Overall study results and limits: Most clonotypes that expanded in the thyroid above 0.001 also showed up in blood. Through a model of 13 V-J features, ophthalmopathy was separated from stable hyperthyroidism.

Concerning this clonotype: Its antigen is currently unknown.

Germline loops: CDR1 MGHDK, CDR2 SYGVNS. Trimming took 2 bases from V and 5 from J, leaving 21 bases between them. This CDR3 comprises 17 residues. 10 ml of fresh peripheral blood supplied the PBMCs. The receptor was derived from a woman younger than 30 with Graves' hyperthyroidism. This chain uses TRBV25-1 with TRBJ1-1, with TRBD1 as a possible D gene (6 bases). Sample: blood. CDR3 sequence: CASSEPPGRGARTEAFF. The DNA for the CDR3 is TGTGCCAGCAGTGAACCCCCCGGACGGGGGGCGAGGACTGAAGCTTTCTTT.